Shown below are 15 T cell receptor beta chains from a single sample sequenced in a study of blood T cell repertoires in COVID-19. Sequencing used immunoSEQ multiplex PCR; TCRdb keeps in-frame clones, though not all of them. The sample lists 170,000 or so clones, more than 90% occurring once. Specimen: peripheral blood. These receptors came from a man aged 50-60 years with acute or convalescent COVID-19.

The CDR3 DNA is TGTGCCAGCAGCCAGGAAAGGACATCCGCAGGCGGGGAGCTGTTTTTT. Its translation: CASSQERTSAGGELFF. J is TRBJ2-2 and V is TRBV14; perhaps TRBD1 as D (5 bases). Germline-derived CDR1 and CDR2 are SGHDN and FVKESK. The CDR3 length is 16 residues. With 3 bases removed from V and 7 bases from J, the gap between germline ends came to 18 bases.

The chain joins TRBV5-1 to TRBJ1-3; TRBD1 might be the D (5 bases). Germline V gene lookup returns CDR1 SGHRS and CDR2 YFSETQ. V shed 0 bases and J shed 4 bases, with 11 bases lying between them. This CDR3 has 15 residues. CDR3 DNA sequence: TGCGCCAGCAGCTTGGCCCAGGGAAGGGGAAACACCATATATTTT. It translates to CASSLAQGRGNTIYF.

The chain uses TRBV4-1 and TRBJ2-1, with 11 positions matching TRBD2. The CDR3 length is 17 residues. The germline gives CDR1 MGHRA, CDR2 YSYEKL. J lost 3 bases, V lost 5 bases, and 9 bases had no gene match. The CDR3, as DNA: TGCGCCAGCAGCTATTTTTTAGCGGGAGGGGGCTACAATGAGCAGTTCTTC. This sequence encodes CASSYFLAGGGYNEQFF.

V gene TRBV7-8 combines with J gene TRBJ2-1; 10 bases fit TRBD1. The CDR3 contains 16 residues. The ends lost 1 base at V and 5 bases at J; junction bases unmatched: 5. Germline CDR1 and CDR2: SGHVS and FQNEAQ. The CDR3 sequence: CASSLGTGGIHNEQFF. CDR3 bases: TGTGCCAGCAGCTTAGGGACAGGGGGTATCCACAATGAGCAGTTCTTC.

This clone has only one observation. The chain couples TRBV12-3 or TRBV12-4 to TRBJ1-2; tentative D call: TRBD1 (5 bases). V dropped 5 bases and J dropped 4 bases, with 8 bases sitting between them. The CDR3 is made up of 12 amino acids. CDR3 amino acids: CASSVGGYGYTF. The CDR3, as DNA: TGTGCCAGCAGTGTCGGGGGCTATGGCTACACCTTC.

This clone showed up just a few times. The V gene is TRBV5-1, the J gene TRBJ1-4, with 9 bases lining up with TRBD1. Germline CDR1 is SGHRS and CDR2 is YFSETQ. This CDR3 contains 16 residues. V was clipped by 2 bases and J by 7 bases; unmatched bases: 9. Written as DNA, the CDR3 is TGCGCCAGCAGCTTTAGTGGGGGACAGGGAGGTGAAAAACTGTTTTTT. Its protein is CASSFSGGQGGEKLFF.

The V call is TRBV6-6, the J call TRBJ1-2; a possible D gene is TRBD1 (6 bases). The germline CDR1 and CDR2 sequences are MNHNY and SVGAGI (reference sequence). With 0 bases removed from V and 8 bases from J, the gap between germline ends came to 19 bases. CDR3 length equals 16 residues. The CDR3 sequence: CASSYSGPGAGRGYTF. The CDR3 DNA follows: TGTGCCAGCAGTTACTCAGGTCCAGGGGCTGGTAGGGGCTACACCTTC.

The chain combines TRBV30 with TRBJ2-5; D is perhaps TRBD2 (6 bases). The CDR3 is 15 residues long. Trimming stripped 2 bases from V and 4 bases from J, with 17 bases between. Germline V gives CDR1 GTSNPN, CDR2 SVGIG (reference sequence). CDR3 sequence reads: CAWSLPPEGLETQYF. CDR3 nucleotide sequence: TGTGCCTGGAGTTTACCCCCGGAGGGGTTAGAGACCCAGTACTTC.

V and J are TRBV11-2 and TRBJ1-5, with TRBD1 as a possible D gene (5 bases). V lost 8 bases, J lost 4 bases, and 15 bases lay in between. Germline V lookup: CDR1 SGHAT, CDR2 FQNNGV. The CDR3 has 14 amino acids. The DNA of the CDR3 is TGTGCCAGCGCTGGGGGGGGGAGAAATCAGCCCCAGCATTTT. This translates into CASAGGGRNQPQHF. The complete variable domain, with remaining parts taken from reference TRBV11-2 and TRBJ1-5, reads EAGVAQSPRYKIIEKRQSVAFWCNPISGHATLYWYQQILGQGPKLLIQFQNNGVVDDSQLPKDRFSAERLKGVDSTLKIQPAKLEDSAVYLCASAGGGRNQPQHFGDGTRLSIL.

The gene calls are TRBV15 and TRBJ2-6; D is possibly TRBD2 (5 bases). Trimming took off 1 base at V and 5 bases at J, with 9 bases between the two ends. This CDR3 spans 15 amino acids. Germline assignment: CDR1 LNHNV and CDR2 YYDKDF (reference sequence). CDR3 residues: CATSRGGNRANVLTF. The CDR3 bases are TGTGCCACCAGCAGAGGAGGGAACAGGGCCAACGTCCTGACTTTC.

This clone was found once. The rearrangement links TRBV6-5 to TRBJ1-6; 8 bases line up with TRBD1. Germline lookup yields CDR1 MNHEY and CDR2 SVGAGI. The CDR3 contains 14 residues. The V gene end was trimmed by 0 bases and the J gene end by 9 bases; junction bases not matched to a gene: 1. This chain's CDR3 is CASSYSGQGSPLHF. The CDR3 DNA is TGTGCCAGCAGTTACTCCGGACAGGGTTCACCCCTCCACTTT.

The chain combines TRBV7-2 with TRBJ2-1, with 9 bases that match TRBD2. CDR1 and CDR2 (germline): SGHTA, FQGNSA. J lost 7 bases, V lost 5 bases, and 6 bases had no gene match. The CDR3 consists of 14 residues. In DNA, the CDR3 is TGTGCCAGCAGCGATAGCGGGAGTATGAATGAGCAGTTCTTC. Translation gives CASSDSGSMNEQFF.

The chain carries TRBV9 and TRBJ1-5; D is unclear. The V and J ends lost 4 bases and 5 bases respectively, with 13 bases between them. CDR1 SGDLS and CDR2 YYNGEE come from the germline V gene. The CDR3 is 14 amino acids. The CDR3, as DNA: TGTGCCAGCAGCCTCTTCTCCACAGATCAGCCCCAGCATTTT. As protein: CASSLFSTDQPQHF.

V usage is TRBV30 and J usage is TRBJ2-5; D is perhaps TRBD2 (6 bases). Trimming took off 4 bases at V and 5 bases at J, with 11 bases between the two ends. This CDR3 has 12 amino acids. Germline V lookup: CDR1 GTSNPN, CDR2 SVGIG (reference sequence). The CDR3 sequence is CAWMEGWETQYF. The CDR3 nucleotides are TGTGCCTGGATGGAGGGTTGGGAGACCCAGTACTTC.

The chain is built from TRBV28 and TRBJ1-5, with 7 bases aligning to TRBD1. This CDR3 has 13 residues. J gave up 0 bases and V 11 bases, and 4 bases lay outside the gene matches. Germline-derived CDR1 and CDR2 are MDHEN and SYDVKM. In DNA form, the CDR3 reads TGTGCCGGCCAGGGGGATAGCAATCAGCCCCAGCATTTT. Translation gives CAGQGDSNQPQHF.